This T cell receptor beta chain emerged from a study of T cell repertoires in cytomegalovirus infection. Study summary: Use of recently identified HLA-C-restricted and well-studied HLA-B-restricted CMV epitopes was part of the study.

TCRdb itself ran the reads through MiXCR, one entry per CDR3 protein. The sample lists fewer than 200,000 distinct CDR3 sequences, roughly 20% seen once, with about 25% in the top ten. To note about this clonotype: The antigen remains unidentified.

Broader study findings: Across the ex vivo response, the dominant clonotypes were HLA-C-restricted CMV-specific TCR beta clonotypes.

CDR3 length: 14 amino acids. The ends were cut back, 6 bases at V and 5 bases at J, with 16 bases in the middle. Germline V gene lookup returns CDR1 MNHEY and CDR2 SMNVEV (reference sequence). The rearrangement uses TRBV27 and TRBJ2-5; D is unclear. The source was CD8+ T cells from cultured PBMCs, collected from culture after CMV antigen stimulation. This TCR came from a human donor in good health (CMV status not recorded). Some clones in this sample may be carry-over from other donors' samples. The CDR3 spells CASSVANVMETQYF. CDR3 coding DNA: TGTGCCAGCAGCGTTGCCAATGTTATGGAGACCCAGTACTTC.